This TCR beta chain was profiled in a study of blood T cell repertoires in COVID-19. Overall study: The analysed material was cDNA or gDNA that came from T cells, B-cell-depleted T cells, or PBMCs.

Germline V gene lookup returns CDR1 MNHEY and CDR2 SVGAGI. The CDR3 contains 14 residues. Trimming took 6 bases from V and 5 from J; bases not matched to a gene: 10. Method: immunoSEQ multiplex PCR; TCRdb's copy keeps in-frame clones and lacks some. The sample carries 260,000 or so clones, around 90% recorded once. Sequenced: peripheral blood. The J gene is TRBJ2-7, the V gene TRBV6-5, with 7 bases aligning to TRBD1. The TCR originated in a man aged 18-30 years with active or convalescent COVID-19. DNA of the CDR3: TGTGCCAGCAGCCCCGACAGGGCAAAGAACGAGCAGTACTTC. Its protein product is CASSPDRAKNEQYF.